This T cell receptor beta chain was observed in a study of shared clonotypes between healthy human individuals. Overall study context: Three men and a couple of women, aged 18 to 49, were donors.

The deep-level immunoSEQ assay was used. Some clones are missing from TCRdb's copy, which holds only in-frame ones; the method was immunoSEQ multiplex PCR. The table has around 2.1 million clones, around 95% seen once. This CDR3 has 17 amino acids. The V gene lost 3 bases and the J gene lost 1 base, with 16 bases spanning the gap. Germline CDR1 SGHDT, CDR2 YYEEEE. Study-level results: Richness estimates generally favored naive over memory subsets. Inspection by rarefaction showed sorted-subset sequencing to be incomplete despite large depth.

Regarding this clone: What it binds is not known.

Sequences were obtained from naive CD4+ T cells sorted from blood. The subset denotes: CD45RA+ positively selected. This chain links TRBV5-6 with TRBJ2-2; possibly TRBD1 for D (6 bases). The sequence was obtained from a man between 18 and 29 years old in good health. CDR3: CASSSTGLILNTGELFF. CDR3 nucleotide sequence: TGTGCCAGCAGCTCAACAGGGCTGATACTGAACACCGGGGAGCTGTTTTTT.